This T cell receptor (beta chain) was identified in a study of cytotoxic CD8 clonotypes in ibrutinib-treated CLL listed by TCRdb under 2021. Background on the whole study: The cohort included around 16 treatment-naive and 11 relapsed/refractory patients; under 18 were IGHV unmutated. Partial responses were observed in about 25 patients and complete responses in 2; after a median follow-up of 68 months, remission was maintained in approximately 14 patients and progression was observed in approximately 12. On average, each sample yielded 255,043 productive templates and over 90,000 productive rearrangements. Samples at response were collected after a median of 12 months of treatment, with a range of roughly 6 to 40 months. Of the approximately 86 participants in the trial, about two dozen had longitudinal samples available. Every sample from remission and from progressive disease was obtained while the patients were still on ibrutinib. Cryopreserved peripheral blood mononuclear cells were collected before treatment, at response, and at either disease progression or sustained remission.

The study at large found these results: At baseline, clonality was higher than in age-matched healthy donors and showed a strong correlation with circulating CD8+ T-cell counts. Sampling times were not matched between patients in sustained remission and patients whose disease was progressing, and lymph node repertoires were not examined. An increase in clonality was observed at ibrutinib response, with clonality remaining stable during sustained remission and falling back toward baseline at progression. Public clonotypes were rare and either shrank or stayed stable during treatment, and the rise in clonality at ibrutinib response reflected expansion of private clonotypes.

Including the terminal cysteine and phenylalanine, the CDR3 comprises 14 residues. Only the CDR3 DNA stays, 42 bases, in frame from base 1. Trimming costs V 4 bases and J 4 bases, and their ends lie 13 bases apart. CDR1 and CDR2 were assigned from the germline V gene as SGHVS and FNYEAQ. The goal of deep resolution MiSeq sequencing was a depth between 1 in 1 million and 1 in 200,000 T cells, and coverage averaged 10x per clonotype. TCR beta libraries were generated with the immunoSEQ hsTCRB Kit. Regarding the original processing steps: Data were analyzed with ImmunoSEQ Data Assistant and ImmunoSEQ Analyzer, with V, D and J genes assigned per IMGT definitions. Clonality was computed as one minus normalized Shannon entropy of productive rearrangement frequencies, ranging from 0 to 1. Only overrepresented clonotypes making up at least 0.05% of each patient's repertoire were included in the public clonotype analysis. About a dozen repertoires from age-matched healthy donors, obtained from immuneACCESS, served as clonality controls. In TCRdb, the immuneACCESS table is reduced to in-frame sequences with V and J assigned. These tables do not hold every clone; where another copy was compared, an unresolved V gene accounts for under half, and the others remain unexplained. V, J and clone size were drawn from that table, and D and trimming were deduced from the DNA. This sample comprises around 70,000 clones, 90% of them detected only once. Roughly 3% of the sample is in the top ten clones.

In this sample, this clone turned up once. Its cognate antigen has yet to be identified. Base qualities are not provided; no much larger clone lies one nucleotide away. The sample's time point label, decoded: 12 to 13 months on ibrutinib. Roughly 2 micrograms of genomic DNA were extracted from cryopreserved PBMCs for TCR beta library preparation. Longitudinal blood samples from CLL patients receiving ibrutinib monotherapy were subjected to high-throughput TCR beta sequencing. The patients took part in an open-label, single-center phase 2 trial of ibrutinib monotherapy. This sample comprised PBMCs, obtained after 12 months of ibrutinib treatment. This clonotype was sampled from a human donor with chronic lymphocytic leukemia. The rearrangement combines TRBV7-6 with TRBJ1-2; perhaps TRBD1 is the D gene, with 5 bases matching. The DNA is TGTGCCAGCAGCTCCTCGGGGGGGGTCTATGGCTACACCTTC. Its translation reads: CASSSSGGVYGYTF.